This T cell receptor (beta chain) was recorded in a study of shared clonotypes between healthy human individuals. Repertoires were generated with immunoSEQ multiplex PCR, while TCRdb's copy carries only in-frame clones and drops some. The data hold some 2,000,000 clones, with approximately 95% observed a single time. CD45RO-negative cells were positively selected for CCR7, leaving out terminally differentiated effector memory CD45RA+ cells. Nashville, Tennessee was home to all donors, each a Caucasian adult. The CDR3 is made up of 14 amino acids. The germline V gene encodes CDR1 KGHSH and CDR2 LQKENI. With 6 bases removed from V and 0 bases from J, the gap between germline ends came to 11 bases.

This receptor was obtained from a man aged 18-30 years in good health. The chain is built from TRBV18 and TRBJ1-2; the D is unclear. Sequencing was carried out using naive CD8+ T cells sorted from blood. As DNA, the CDR3 is TGTGCCAGCTCGGATGTGGGCGCTAACTATGGCTACACCTTC. Protein product: CASSDVGANYGYTF.